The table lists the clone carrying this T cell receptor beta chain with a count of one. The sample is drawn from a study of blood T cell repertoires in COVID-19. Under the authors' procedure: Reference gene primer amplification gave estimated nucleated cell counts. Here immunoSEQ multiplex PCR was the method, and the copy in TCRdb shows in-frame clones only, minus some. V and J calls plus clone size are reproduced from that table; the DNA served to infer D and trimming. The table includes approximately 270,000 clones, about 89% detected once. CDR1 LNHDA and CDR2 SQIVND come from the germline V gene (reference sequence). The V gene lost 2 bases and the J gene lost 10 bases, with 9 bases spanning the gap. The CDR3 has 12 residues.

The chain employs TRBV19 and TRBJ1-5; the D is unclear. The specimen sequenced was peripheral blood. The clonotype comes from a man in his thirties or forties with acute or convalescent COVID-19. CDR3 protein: CASSISVQPQHF. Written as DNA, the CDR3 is TGTGCCAGTAGTATATCGGTCCAACCCCAGCATTTT.